The 8 T cell receptor beta chains listed next were all sequenced from one sample in a study of T cell responses to AZD1222 COVID-19 vaccine. Here immunoSEQ multiplex PCR was the method, and the copy in TCRdb shows in-frame clones only, minus some. The profile shows 140,000 to 150,000 clones, 80% to 90% of them singletons. Sequenced material: peripheral blood, taken on day 0 of AZD1222 vaccination. These TCRs come from an adult in good health.

The gene calls are TRBV11-1 and TRBJ2-1; 7 nucleotides line up with TRBD1. J gave up 9 bases and V 5 bases, and 7 bases lay outside the gene matches. Per the germline V gene, CDR1 is SGHAT and CDR2 is FQDESV (reference sequence). The length of the CDR3 is 13 residues. CDR3 bases: TGTGCCAGCAGCGCAAACAGGGGTGGTGAGCAGTTCTTC. Translating gives CASSANRGGEQFF.

This clone has just one count. The chain is built from TRBV12-5 and TRBJ2-1; either TRBD1 or TRBD2 may supply D (5 bases each). The germline V gene encodes CDR1 LGHNT and CDR2 FRNRAP. Trimming pared 5 bases from V and 7 bases from J, leaving 18 bases between. This CDR3 is 15 amino acids long. In DNA form, the CDR3 reads TGTGCTAGTGGTCCGGCGATGAGGGGTCGGAATGAGCAGTTCTTC. Amino acid sequence: CASGPAMRGRNEQFF.

The V gene is TRBV30, the J gene TRBJ1-3; D is undetermined. The germline V gene has CDR1 GTSNPN and CDR2 SVGIG (reference sequence). V dropped 1 base and J dropped 0 bases, with 7 bases sitting between them. This CDR3 comprises 14 residues. CDR3 amino acids: CAWSADISGNTIYF. As DNA, the CDR3 is TGTGCCTGGAGTGCAGACATCTCTGGAAACACCATATATTTT.

The chain is built from TRBV4-1 and TRBJ2-7; 10 bases fit TRBD1. There are 18 residues in the CDR3. Germline CDR1 MGHRA, CDR2 YSYEKL. J was trimmed by 7 bases and V by 2 bases; bases with no gene match: 17. DNA of the CDR3: TGCGCCAGCAGCCAACCGCTTATTAGGAGACAGGGGGCGGGAGAGCAGTACTTC. Protein: CASSQPLIRRQGAGEQYF.

The chain employs TRBV19 and TRBJ1-5; a possible D gene is TRBD1 (5 bases). Germline V gene sequence: CDR1 LNHDA, CDR2 SQIVND (reference sequence). The CDR3 spans 15 residues. Trimming left V 3 bases short and J 6 bases short, with 15 bases between. The CDR3 reads CASSILKGRFQPQHF. The CDR3 bases are TGTGCCAGTAGTATTTTGAAGGGGAGGTTTCAGCCCCAGCATTTT. Full variable domain (rest looked up from reference TRBV19 and TRBJ1-5): DGGITQSPKYLFRKEGQNVTLSCEQNLNHDAMYWYRQDPGQGLRLIYYSQIVNDFQKGDIAEGYSVSREKKESFPLTVTSAQKNPTAFYLCASSILKGRFQPQHFGDGTRLSIL.

The chain uses TRBV6-1 and TRBJ2-1; 11 nucleotides agree with TRBD2. Losses at the gene ends were 3 bases for V and 3 bases for J; bases not matched to a gene: 4. CDR1 is MNHNS and CDR2 is SASEGT in the germline V gene. The CDR3 runs to 16 residues. This CDR3 is CASSEAGTSGYNEQFF. In nucleotides, the CDR3 is TGTGCCAGCAGTGAGGCCGGGACTAGCGGCTACAATGAGCAGTTCTTC.

This clone was observed a handful of times. Other DNA variants within this sample encode the same CDR3. V is TRBV27 and J is TRBJ1-5; TRBD1 aligns across 9 bases. Germline loops: CDR1 MNHEY, CDR2 SMNVEV (reference sequence). The CDR3 sequence is 14 residues long. The junction had 0 bases not matched to a gene; V was cut back by 4 bases and J by 2 bases. The CDR3 is CASSWTGGNQPQHF. DNA for the CDR3: TGTGCCAGCAGTTGGACAGGGGGCAATCAGCCCCAGCATTTT.

The chain has TRBV12-5 and TRBJ1-1; TRBD1 aligns across 9 bases. The CDR3 contains 18 residues. Per germline, CDR1 LGHNT and CDR2 FRNRAP. J was trimmed by 0 bases and V by 6 bases; bases with no gene match: 14. This CDR3 is CASGAPAGTGNLNTEAFF. Here the CDR3 DNA reads TGTGCTAGTGGAGCACCGGCCGGGACAGGGAATTTGAACACTGAAGCTTTCTTT.